The sequence of this T cell receptor (beta chain) was determined in a study of cytomegalovirus exposure and HLA in healthy donors. Germline CDR1 reads LGHNA; CDR2 reads YNFKEQ. V was shortened by 6 bases and J by 4 bases, with 12 bases between the two germline ends. The CDR3 totals 14 residues. Vbeta (60) and Jbeta (13) primers were used in the PCR. The repertoire was sequenced with immunoSEQ multiplex PCR; TCRdb's copy has only in-frame clones and lacks some. Of fewer than 150,000 clones in the sample, roughly three quarters were seen once. This clone turned up a few times. The sample comprised PBMCs. The sequence was collected from a woman aged 45-59 years in good health and CMV-seronegative. The chain combines TRBV4-2 with TRBJ1-4; maybe TRBD1 (5 bases). In DNA, the CDR3 is TGTGCCAGCAGAAAAGGGGAGGATAATGAAAAACTGTTTTTT. Protein: CASRKGEDNEKLFF.